The entry that follows covers one T cell receptor beta chain sequence. Per the germline V gene, CDR1 is SGHTA and CDR2 is FQGNSA. There are 15 residues in the CDR3. Trimming took 5 bases from V and 4 from J; bases not matched to a gene: 9. PCR was performed using 60 Vbeta and 13 Jbeta primers. Data came from immunoSEQ multiplex PCR; TCRdb stores just in-frame clones and leaves some out. This sample has roughly 100,000 clones, with around three quarters found just once. These data are taken from a study of cytomegalovirus exposure and HLA in healthy donors. The receptor was derived from a man aged 35 to 55 in good health and CMV-seronegative. The sequencing input was PBMCs. The rearrangement uses TRBV7-2 and TRBJ2-3; 7 bases map to TRBD2. The CDR3 here is CASSLGAGVADTQYF. As DNA, the CDR3 is TGTGCCAGCAGCCTCGGGGCGGGAGTTGCAGATACGCAGTATTTT.